This passage covers 8 T cell receptor beta chains from one sample sequenced in a study of cytomegalovirus exposure and HLA in healthy donors. The PCR used 60 Vbeta and 13 Jbeta primers. Produced via immunoSEQ multiplex PCR; TCRdb's table is partial and in-frame only. The table records some 140,000 clones, 75% to 85% of them present only once. Material: PBMCs. The receptor set was obtained from a female donor in good health and CMV-seronegative.

This clone was observed a single time. The V call is TRBV12-5, the J call TRBJ1-1; D is perhaps TRBD1 (5 bases). Trimming removed 3 bases at V and 2 bases at J, with 7 bases between. Germline loops: CDR1 LGHNT, CDR2 FRNRAP. The CDR3 has 13 amino acids. The DNA of the CDR3 is TGTGCTAGTGGTTTCACAGGCAACACTGAAGCTTTCTTT. Protein: CASGFTGNTEAFF.

This clone was picked up one time. The genes are TRBV5-1 and TRBJ2-1, with 10 bases aligning to TRBD2. The CDR3 extends over 15 amino acids. Germline-derived CDR1 and CDR2 are SGHRS and YFSETQ. V gave up 4 bases and J gave up 4 bases; unmatched junction bases: 5. CDR3 in DNA: TGCGCCAGCAGCCCGAAGACTAGCGGGTACAATGAGCAGTTCTTC. It translates to CASSPKTSGYNEQFF.

This clone was detected a few times. The chain recombines TRBV5-4 with TRBJ2-1; possible D gene TRBD2, 5 bases. The length of the CDR3 is 15 residues. Germline V gives CDR1 SGHNT, CDR2 YYREEE (reference sequence). V was trimmed by 0 bases and J by 4 bases, leaving 11 bases between them. This chain's CDR3 is CASSLGSGMYNEQFF. The CDR3 region has the DNA TGTGCCAGCAGCTTGGGTTCCGGGATGTACAATGAGCAGTTCTTC.

The chain employs TRBV11-3 and TRBJ2-5, with D hard to call. The CDR3 consists of 14 residues. V lost 5 bases and J 5 bases, leaving 15 bases between the germline ends. Germline V gene data show CDR1 as SGHNT and CDR2 as YENEEA. The CDR3: CASSPASRSETQYF. The CDR3 nucleotides read TGTGCCAGCAGCCCAGCATCTAGGAGCGAGACCCAGTACTTC.

The V call is TRBV5-4, the J call TRBJ1-3, with D maybe TRBD1 (6 bases). The V end was cut by 4 bases, the J end by 4 bases, with 21 bases between. The CDR3 totals 17 residues. The germline V gene has CDR1 SGHNT and CDR2 YYREEE (reference sequence). CDR3 DNA sequence: TGTGCCAGCAGCAGGGAAACAGGGAGACCATCCGGAAACACCATATATTTT. It is translated as CASSRETGRPSGNTIYF.

This clone was detected once. The V and J genes are TRBV5-1 and TRBJ1-3; D unresolved. CDR3 length equals 14 residues. With 0 bases removed from V and 2 bases from J, the gap between germline ends came to 6 bases. In germline, CDR1 is SGHRS, CDR2 YFSETQ. The CDR3 is CASSLGGTGNTIYF. CDR3 DNA: TGCGCCAGCAGCTTGGGCGGGACTGGAAACACCATATATTTT.

V usage is TRBV2 and J usage is TRBJ2-3, with 8 bases lining up with TRBD2. The V gene end was trimmed by 6 bases and the J gene end by 4 bases; junction bases not matched to a gene: 6. The CDR3 has 14 amino acids. Germline CDR1 is SNHLY and CDR2 is FYNNEI. CDR3 sequence: CASRPGLGSDTQYF. The CDR3 region has the DNA TGTGCCAGCAGGCCGGGACTAGGGTCAGATACGCAGTATTTT.

This sequence joins TRBV6-5 and TRBJ2-7, with 15 bases that match TRBD2. The V segment lost 6 bases and the J segment 12 bases; nucleotides outside the gene matches: 9. The CDR3 consists of 14 residues. The germline V gene encodes CDR1 MNHEY and CDR2 SVGAGI. The CDR3: CASSRGTSGRMMYF. In DNA, the CDR3 is TGTGCCAGCAGCCGGGGGACTAGCGGGAGGATGATGTACTTC.